One sample yielded the 7 T cell receptor beta chains listed below, sequenced in a study of blood T cell repertoires in COVID-19. Here immunoSEQ multiplex PCR was the method, and the copy in TCRdb shows in-frame clones only, minus some. The sample yields about 140,000 clones, 85% seen once. Sequences were obtained from peripheral blood. The receptors were sampled from a man aged 50 to 60 with acute or convalescent COVID-19.

The chain carries TRBV6-6 and TRBJ1-5; D is perhaps TRBD1 (5 bases). The CDR3 length is 17 residues. V lost 5 bases, J lost 1 base, and 18 bases lay in between. In germline, CDR1 is MNHNY, CDR2 SVGAGI (reference sequence). In DNA form, the CDR3 reads TGTGCCAGCAGTCCCCTAGGGAGGGGAAGGAGCAATCAGCCCCAGCATTTT. The encoded protein is CASSPLGRGRSNQPQHF.

The chain has TRBV5-8 and TRBJ2-6; D is perhaps TRBD2 (5 bases). The CDR3 sequence is 16 residues long. CDR1 SGHTS and CDR2 YDEGEE come from the germline V gene. With 0 bases removed from V and 3 bases from J, the gap between germline ends came to 10 bases. The CDR3 loop is CASSLATRVGANVLTF. The CDR3 DNA follows: TGTGCCAGCAGCTTGGCCACGAGGGTTGGGGCCAACGTCCTGACTTTC.

This CDR3 reads CASSLSAGQETQYF. Here the CDR3 DNA reads TGTGCCAGCAGTTTATCTGCAGGGCAAGAGACCCAGTACTTC. V gene TRBV27 combines with J gene TRBJ2-5; D is perhaps TRBD1 (5 bases). CDR1 is MNHEY, CDR2 SMNVEV, per germline (reference sequence). There are 14 residues in the CDR3. V was clipped by 0 bases and J by 2 bases, with 7 bases between them.

The chain joins TRBV30 to TRBJ2-1, with 9 nucleotides matching TRBD1. The trim removed 0 bases at V and 10 bases at J, leaving 4 bases unmatched. The CDR3 spans 13 residues. Germline CDR1 is GTSNPN and CDR2 is SVGIG (reference sequence). CDR3 in amino acids: CAWSVQGAGEQFF. The CDR3 DNA reads as TGTGCCTGGAGTGTACAGGGGGCGGGAGAGCAGTTCTTC. Variable domain in full (rest from reference TRBV30 and TRBJ2-1): SQTIHQWPATLVQPVGSPLSLECTVEGTSNPNLYWYRQAAGRGLQLLFYSVGIGQISSEVPQNLSASRPQDRQFILSSKKLLLSDSGFYLCAWSVQGAGEQFFGPGTRLTVL.

V and J are TRBV18 and TRBJ2-5, with TRBD1 matching over 10 bases. V lost 6 bases, J lost 3 bases, and 1 base stayed unmatched. Germline V lookup: CDR1 KGHSH, CDR2 LQKENI. There are 13 residues in the CDR3. In DNA form, the CDR3 reads TGTGCCAGCTCGGACAGGGGGGAAGAGACCCAGTACTTC. It encodes CASSDRGEETQYF. Combining the CDR3 with reference TRBV18 and TRBJ2-5 gives the whole variable domain NAGVMQNPRHLVRRRGQEARLRCSPMKGHSHVYWYRQLPEEGLKFMVYLQKENIIDESGMPKERFSAEFPKEGPSILRIQQVVRGDSAAYFCASSDRGEETQYFGPGTRLLVL.

This clone has more than one count but fewer than ten. The chain employs TRBV28 and TRBJ1-2; D remains unclear. Trimming took off 11 bases at V and 0 bases at J, with 13 bases between the two ends. CDR3 size: 13 residues. In germline, CDR1 is MDHEN, CDR2 SYDVKM. The CDR3 is CALGGGSNYGYTF. As DNA, the CDR3 is TGTGCCCTTGGAGGAGGGTCTAACTATGGCTACACCTTC.

The CDR3 nucleotides read TGTGCCTGCTACCACATACAGGCGAACACCGGGGAGCTGTTTTTT. Amino acids: CACYHIQANTGELFF. This rearrangement joins TRBV30 to TRBJ2-2, with D possibly TRBD1 on 5 matching bases. This CDR3 comprises 15 residues. Trimming left V 6 bases short and J 0 bases short, with 14 bases between. CDR1 GTSNPN and CDR2 SVGIG come from the germline V gene (reference sequence).